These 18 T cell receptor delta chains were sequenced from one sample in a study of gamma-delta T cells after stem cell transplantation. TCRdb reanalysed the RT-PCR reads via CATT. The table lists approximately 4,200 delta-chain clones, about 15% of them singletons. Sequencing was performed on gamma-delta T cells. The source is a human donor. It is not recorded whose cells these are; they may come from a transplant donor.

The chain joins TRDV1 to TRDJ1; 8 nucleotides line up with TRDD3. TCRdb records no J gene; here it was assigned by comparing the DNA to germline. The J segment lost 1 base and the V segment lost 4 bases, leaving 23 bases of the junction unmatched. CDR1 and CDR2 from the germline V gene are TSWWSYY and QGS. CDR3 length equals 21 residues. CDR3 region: CALGVTGPSHTGGFGTDKLIF. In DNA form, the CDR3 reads TGTGCTCTTGGGGTTACCGGGCCTTCTCATACTGGGGGCTTTGGCACCGATAAACTCATCTTT.

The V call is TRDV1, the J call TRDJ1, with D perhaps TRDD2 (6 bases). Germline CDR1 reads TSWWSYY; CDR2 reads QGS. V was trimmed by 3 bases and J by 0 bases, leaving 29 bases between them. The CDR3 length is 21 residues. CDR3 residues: CALGEFHLPLSWEQYTDKLIF. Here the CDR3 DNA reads TGTGCTCTTGGGGAGTTCCACCTTCCCCTCTCCTGGGAGCAGTACACCGATAAACTCATCTTT.

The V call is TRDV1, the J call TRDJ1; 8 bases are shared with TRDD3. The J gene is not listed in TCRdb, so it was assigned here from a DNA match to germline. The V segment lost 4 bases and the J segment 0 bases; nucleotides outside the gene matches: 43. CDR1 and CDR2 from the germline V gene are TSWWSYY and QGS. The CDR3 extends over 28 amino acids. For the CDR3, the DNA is TGTGCTCTTGGGGGCTCCTATGGCCCCCGTCGCCCCCTCCTTGGGCGGGGGATAAAGGCTGGATACACCGATAAACTCATCTTT. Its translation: CALGGSYGPRRPLLGRGIKAGYTDKLIF.

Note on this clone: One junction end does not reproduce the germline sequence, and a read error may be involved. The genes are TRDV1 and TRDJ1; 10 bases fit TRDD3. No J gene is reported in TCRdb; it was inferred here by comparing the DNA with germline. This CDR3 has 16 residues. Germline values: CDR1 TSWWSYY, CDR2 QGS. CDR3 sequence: CARGEIGGDTTDKLIF. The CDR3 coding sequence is TGTGCTCGTGGGGAAATCGGGGGGGATACGACCGATAAACTCATCTTT.

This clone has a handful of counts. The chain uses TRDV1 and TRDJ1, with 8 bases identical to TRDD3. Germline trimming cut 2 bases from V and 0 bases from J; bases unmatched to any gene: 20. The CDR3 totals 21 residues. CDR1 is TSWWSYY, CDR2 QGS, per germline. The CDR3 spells CALGERKSYRTGGPYTDKLIF. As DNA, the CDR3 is TGTGCTCTTGGGGAAAGAAAATCCTACCGTACTGGGGGTCCGTACACCGATAAACTCATCTTT.

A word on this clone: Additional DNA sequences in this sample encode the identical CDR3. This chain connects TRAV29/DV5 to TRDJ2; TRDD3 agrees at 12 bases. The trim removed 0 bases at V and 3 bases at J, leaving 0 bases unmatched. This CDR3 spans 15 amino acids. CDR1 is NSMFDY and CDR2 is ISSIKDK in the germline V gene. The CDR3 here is CAASAGGYVTAQLFF. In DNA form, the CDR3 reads TGTGCAGCAAGCGCTGGGGGATACGTGACAGCACAACTCTTCTTT.

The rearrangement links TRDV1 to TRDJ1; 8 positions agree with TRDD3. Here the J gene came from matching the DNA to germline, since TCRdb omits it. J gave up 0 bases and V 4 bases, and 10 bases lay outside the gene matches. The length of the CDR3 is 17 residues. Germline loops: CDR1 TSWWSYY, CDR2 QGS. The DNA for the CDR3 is TGTGCTCTTGGGGTCCCCGAAGCTGGGGGACACACCGATAAACTCATCTTT. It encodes CALGVPEAGGHTDKLIF.

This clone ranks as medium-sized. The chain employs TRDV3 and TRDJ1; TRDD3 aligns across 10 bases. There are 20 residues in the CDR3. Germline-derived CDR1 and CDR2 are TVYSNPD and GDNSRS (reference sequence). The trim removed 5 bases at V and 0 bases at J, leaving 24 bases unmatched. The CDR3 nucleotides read TGTGCCCTAATCTCTTGCCTTCAACGACACTGGGGGATGTACACCGATAAACTCATCTTT. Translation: CALISCLQRHWGMYTDKLIF.

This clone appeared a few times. The CDR3 here is CALGESPPSYPRTGGYVAQLFF. In DNA form, the CDR3 reads TGTGCTCTTGGGGAATCCCCGCCTTCCTACCCTCGTACTGGGGGATACGTGGCACAACTCTTCTTT. This chain links TRDV1 with TRDJ2; TRDD3 agrees at 13 bases. J lost 8 bases, V lost 2 bases, and 23 bases had no gene match. Germline-derived CDR1 and CDR2 are TSWWSYY and QGS. The CDR3 runs 22 residues.

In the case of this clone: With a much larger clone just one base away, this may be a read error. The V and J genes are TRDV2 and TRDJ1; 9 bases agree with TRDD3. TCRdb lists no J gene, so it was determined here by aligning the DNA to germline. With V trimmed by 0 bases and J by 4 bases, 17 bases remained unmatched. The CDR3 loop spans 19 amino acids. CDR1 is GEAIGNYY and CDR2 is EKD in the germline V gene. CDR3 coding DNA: TGTGCCTGTGACACCGTAAGTTCCTACAGTGGGGATACGGGCGATAAACTCATCTTT. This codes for CACDTVSSYSGDTGDKLIF.

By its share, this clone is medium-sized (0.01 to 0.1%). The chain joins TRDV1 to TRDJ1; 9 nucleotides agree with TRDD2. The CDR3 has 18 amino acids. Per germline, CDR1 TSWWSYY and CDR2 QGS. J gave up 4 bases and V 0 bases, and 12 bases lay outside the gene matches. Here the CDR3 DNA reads TGTGCTCTTGGGGAACTGTCCTTCCTACGTCTGGCCCGCGATAAACTCATCTTT. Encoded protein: CALGELSFLRLARDKLIF.

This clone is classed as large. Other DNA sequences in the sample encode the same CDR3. CDR3 region: CACDVLGDTTAQLFF. DNA for the CDR3: TGTGCCTGTGACGTACTGGGGGATACGACAGCACAACTCTTCTTT. The chain uses TRDV2 and TRDJ2, with 12 nucleotides matching TRDD3. The CDR3 has 15 amino acids. Germline CDR1 GEAIGNYY, CDR2 EKD. J lost 4 bases, V lost 3 bases, and 2 bases had no gene match.

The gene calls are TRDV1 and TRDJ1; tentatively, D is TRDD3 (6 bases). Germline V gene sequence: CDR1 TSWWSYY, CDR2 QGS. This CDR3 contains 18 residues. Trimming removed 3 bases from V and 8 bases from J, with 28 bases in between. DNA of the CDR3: TGTGCTCTTGGGGACCGCGTTGTTGATCTACCTTACTGGGAGAAACTCATCTTT. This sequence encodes CALGDRVVDLPYWEKLIF.

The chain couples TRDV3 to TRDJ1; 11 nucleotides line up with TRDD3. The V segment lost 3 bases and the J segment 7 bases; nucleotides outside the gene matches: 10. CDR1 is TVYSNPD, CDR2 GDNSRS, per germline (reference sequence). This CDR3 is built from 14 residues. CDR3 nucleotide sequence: TGTGCCTTGTTTGGGGGATACGGGGCCGCTAAACTCATCTTT. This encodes CALFGGYGAAKLIF. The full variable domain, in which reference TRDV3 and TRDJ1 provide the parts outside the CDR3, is CDKVTQSSPDQTVASGSEVVLLCTYDTVYSNPDLFWYRIRPDYSFQFVFYGDNSRSEGADFTQGRFSVKHILTQKAFHLVISPVRTEDSATYYCALFGGYGAAKLIFGKGTRVTVEP.

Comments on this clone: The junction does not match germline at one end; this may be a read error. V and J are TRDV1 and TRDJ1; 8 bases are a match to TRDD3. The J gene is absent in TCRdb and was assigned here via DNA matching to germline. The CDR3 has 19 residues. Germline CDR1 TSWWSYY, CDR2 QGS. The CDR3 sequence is CAIGETESTVGYAADKLIF. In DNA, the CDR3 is TGTGCTATTGGGGAAACGGAATCCACTGTGGGATACGCAGCCGATAAACTCATCTTT.

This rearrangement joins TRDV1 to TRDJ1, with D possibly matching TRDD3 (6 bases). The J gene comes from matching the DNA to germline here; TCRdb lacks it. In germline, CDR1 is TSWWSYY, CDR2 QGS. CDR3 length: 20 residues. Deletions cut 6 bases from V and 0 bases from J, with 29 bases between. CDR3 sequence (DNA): TGTGCTCTTGGTTGTGGGAGTTCTTCTCTGCGGGGGGAGAACACCGATAAACTCATCTTT. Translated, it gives CALGCGSSSLRGENTDKLIF.

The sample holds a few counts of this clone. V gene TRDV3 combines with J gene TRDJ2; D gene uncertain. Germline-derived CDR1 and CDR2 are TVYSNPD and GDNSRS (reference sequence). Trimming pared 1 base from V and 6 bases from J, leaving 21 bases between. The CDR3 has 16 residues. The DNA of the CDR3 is TGTGCCTTTATCCCTCCTGGTATCCGGGGTGCAGCACAACTCTTCTTT. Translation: CAFIPPGIRGAAQLFF.

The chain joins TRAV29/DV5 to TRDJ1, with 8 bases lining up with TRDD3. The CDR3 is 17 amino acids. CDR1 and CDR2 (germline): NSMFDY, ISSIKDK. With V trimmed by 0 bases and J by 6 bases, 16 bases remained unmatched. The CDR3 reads CAASEGLSGDNAYKLIF. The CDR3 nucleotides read TGTGCAGCAAGCGAAGGGTTGTCGGGGGATAATGCTTATAAACTCATCTTT.